This TCR beta chain emerged from a study of blood T cell repertoires in COVID-19. Study information: COVID-19 samples collected from the United States, Italy and Spain covered acute and convalescent phases. PBMCs, B-cell-depleted T cells, or T cells were the source of the cDNA or gDNA that made up the material.

Original analysis: Amplified reference gene primers provided the basis for estimating nucleated cell counts. Produced via immunoSEQ multiplex PCR; TCRdb's table is partial and in-frame only. That table is the source of V, J and clone size, and D and trimming were worked out from the DNA. Seen here are 50,000 to 70,000 clones, over 70% observed once, and the top ten hold approximately 3%. The germline V and J ends were trimmed by 3 bases and 8 bases, with 9 bases remaining between them. CDR3 length: 13 amino acids. Per the germline V gene, CDR1 is SGHKS and CDR2 is YYEKEE (reference sequence). This clonotype originated in a man aged 60-69 years with acute or convalescent COVID-19. Specimen: peripheral blood. J is TRBJ1-6 and V is TRBV5-5; D gene uncertain. In DNA form, the CDR3 reads TGTGCCAGCAGCTCGGTTAACGATTCACCCCTCCACTTT. It translates to CASSSVNDSPLHF.